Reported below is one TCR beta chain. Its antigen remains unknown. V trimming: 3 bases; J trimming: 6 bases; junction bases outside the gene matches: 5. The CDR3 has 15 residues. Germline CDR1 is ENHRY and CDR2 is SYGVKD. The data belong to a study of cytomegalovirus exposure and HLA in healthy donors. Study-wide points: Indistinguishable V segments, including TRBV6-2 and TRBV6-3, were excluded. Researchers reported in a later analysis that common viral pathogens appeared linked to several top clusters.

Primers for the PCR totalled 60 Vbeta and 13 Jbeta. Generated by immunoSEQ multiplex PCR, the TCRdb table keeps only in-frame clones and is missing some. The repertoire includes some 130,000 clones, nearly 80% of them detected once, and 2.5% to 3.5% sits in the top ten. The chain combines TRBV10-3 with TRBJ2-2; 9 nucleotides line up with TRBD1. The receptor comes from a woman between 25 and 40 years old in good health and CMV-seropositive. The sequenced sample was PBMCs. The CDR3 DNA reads TGTGCCATCAGTGAACTGGGACAGGGCGCCGGGGAGCTGTTTTTT. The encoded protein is CAISELGQGAGELFF.